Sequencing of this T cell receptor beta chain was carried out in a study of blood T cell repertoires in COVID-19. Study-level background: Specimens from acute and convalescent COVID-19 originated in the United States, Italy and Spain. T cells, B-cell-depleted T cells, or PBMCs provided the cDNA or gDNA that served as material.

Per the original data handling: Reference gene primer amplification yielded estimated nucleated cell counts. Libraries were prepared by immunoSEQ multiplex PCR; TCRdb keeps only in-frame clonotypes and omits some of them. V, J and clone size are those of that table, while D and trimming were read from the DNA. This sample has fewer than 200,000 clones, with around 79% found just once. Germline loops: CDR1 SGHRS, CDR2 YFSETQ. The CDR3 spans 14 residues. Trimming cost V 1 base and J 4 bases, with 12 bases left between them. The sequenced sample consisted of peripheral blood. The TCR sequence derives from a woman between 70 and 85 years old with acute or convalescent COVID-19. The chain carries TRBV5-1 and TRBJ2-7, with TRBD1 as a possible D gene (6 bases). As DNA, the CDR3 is TGCGCCAGCAGCTTGCAGGGGAGAGGATACGAGCAGTACTTC. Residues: CASSLQGRGYEQYF.